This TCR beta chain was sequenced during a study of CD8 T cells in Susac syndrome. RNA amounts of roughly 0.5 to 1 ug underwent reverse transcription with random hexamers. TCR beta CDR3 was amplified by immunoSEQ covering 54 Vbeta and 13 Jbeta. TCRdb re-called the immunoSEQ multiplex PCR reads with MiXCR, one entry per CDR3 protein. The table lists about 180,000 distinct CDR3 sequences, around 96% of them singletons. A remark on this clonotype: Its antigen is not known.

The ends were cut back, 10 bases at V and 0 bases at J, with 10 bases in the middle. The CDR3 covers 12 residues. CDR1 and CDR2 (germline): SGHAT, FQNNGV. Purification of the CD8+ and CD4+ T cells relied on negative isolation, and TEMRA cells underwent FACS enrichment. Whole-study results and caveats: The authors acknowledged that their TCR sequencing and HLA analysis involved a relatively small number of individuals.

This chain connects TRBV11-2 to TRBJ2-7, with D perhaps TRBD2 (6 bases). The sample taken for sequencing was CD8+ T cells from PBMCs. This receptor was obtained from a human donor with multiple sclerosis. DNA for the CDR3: TGTGCCACCTCTAGCGTCTCCTACGAGCAGTACTTC. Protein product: CATSSVSYEQYF.